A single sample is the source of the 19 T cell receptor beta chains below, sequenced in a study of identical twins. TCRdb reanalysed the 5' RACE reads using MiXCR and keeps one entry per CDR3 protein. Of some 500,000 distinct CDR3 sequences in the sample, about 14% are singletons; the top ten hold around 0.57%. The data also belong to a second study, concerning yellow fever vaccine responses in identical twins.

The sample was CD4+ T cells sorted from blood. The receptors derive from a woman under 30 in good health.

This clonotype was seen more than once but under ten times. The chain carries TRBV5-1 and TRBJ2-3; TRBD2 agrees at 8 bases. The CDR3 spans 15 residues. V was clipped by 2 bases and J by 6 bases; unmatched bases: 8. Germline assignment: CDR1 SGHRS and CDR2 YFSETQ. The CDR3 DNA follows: TGCGCCAGCAGCTTCGGGGGGGCCGGAGTCGATACGCAGTATTTT. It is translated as CASSFGGAGVDTQYF.

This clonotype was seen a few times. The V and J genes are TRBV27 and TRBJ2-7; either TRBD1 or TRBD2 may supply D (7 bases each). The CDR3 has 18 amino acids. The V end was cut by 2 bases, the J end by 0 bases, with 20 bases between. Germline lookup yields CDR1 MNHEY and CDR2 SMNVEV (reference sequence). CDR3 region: CASSLTPRGSGTSYEQYF. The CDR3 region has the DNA TGTGCCAGCAGTTTAACCCCCAGGGGGAGCGGGACCTCCTACGAGCAGTACTTC.

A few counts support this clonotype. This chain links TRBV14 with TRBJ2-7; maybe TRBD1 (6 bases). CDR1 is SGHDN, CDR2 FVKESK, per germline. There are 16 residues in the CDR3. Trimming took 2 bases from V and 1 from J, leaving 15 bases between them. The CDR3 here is CASSQTQGKVSYEQYF. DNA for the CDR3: TGTGCCAGCAGCCAAACCCAGGGGAAGGTGTCCTACGAGCAGTACTTC.

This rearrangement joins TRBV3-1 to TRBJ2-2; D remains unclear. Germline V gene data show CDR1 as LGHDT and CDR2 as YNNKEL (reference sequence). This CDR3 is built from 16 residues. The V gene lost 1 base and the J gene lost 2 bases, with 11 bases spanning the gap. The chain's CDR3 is CASSQGSSFNTGELFF. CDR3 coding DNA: TGTGCCAGCAGCCAAGGTTCATCCTTCAACACCGGGGAGCTGTTTTTT.

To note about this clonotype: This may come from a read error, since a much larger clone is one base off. Here the CDR3 reads CSVETRGLSTEQFF. The CDR3 bases are TGCAGCGTGGAGACAAGGGGGTTATCTACGGAGCAGTTCTTC. The chain has TRBV29-1 and TRBJ2-1, with D perhaps TRBD1 (6 bases). The V end was cut by 6 bases, the J end by 10 bases, with 22 bases between. Germline V gene lookup returns CDR1 SQVTM and CDR2 ANQGSEA. The CDR3 covers 14 residues.

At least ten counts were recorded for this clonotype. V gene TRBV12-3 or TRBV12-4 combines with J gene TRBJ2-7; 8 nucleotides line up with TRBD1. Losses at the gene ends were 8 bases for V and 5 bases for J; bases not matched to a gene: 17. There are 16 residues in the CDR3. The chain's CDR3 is CASGTSRTGRNDEQYF. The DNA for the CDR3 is TGTGCCAGCGGTACCTCTCGGACAGGGAGGAACGACGAGCAGTACTTC.

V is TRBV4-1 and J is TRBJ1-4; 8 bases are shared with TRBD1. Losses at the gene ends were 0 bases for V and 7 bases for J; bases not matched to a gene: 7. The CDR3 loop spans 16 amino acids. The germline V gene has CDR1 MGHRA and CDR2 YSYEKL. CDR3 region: CASSQEVRGQSEKLFF. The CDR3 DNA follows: TGCGCCAGCAGCCAAGAGGTCAGGGGGCAGAGTGAAAAACTGTTTTTT.

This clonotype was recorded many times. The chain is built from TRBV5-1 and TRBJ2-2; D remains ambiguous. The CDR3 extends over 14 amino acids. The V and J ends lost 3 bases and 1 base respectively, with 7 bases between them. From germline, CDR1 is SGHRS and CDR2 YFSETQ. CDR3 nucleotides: TGCGCCAGCAGCTCCGACGGGAACACCGGGGAGCTGTTTTTT. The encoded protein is CASSSDGNTGELFF.

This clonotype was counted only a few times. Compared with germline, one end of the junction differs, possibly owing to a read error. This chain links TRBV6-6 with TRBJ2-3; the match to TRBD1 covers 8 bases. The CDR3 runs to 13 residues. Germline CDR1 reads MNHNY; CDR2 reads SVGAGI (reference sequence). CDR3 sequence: CASSYSGDRPFNF. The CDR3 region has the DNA TGTGCCAGCAGTTACTCGGGGGACAGGCCCTTCAATTTT.

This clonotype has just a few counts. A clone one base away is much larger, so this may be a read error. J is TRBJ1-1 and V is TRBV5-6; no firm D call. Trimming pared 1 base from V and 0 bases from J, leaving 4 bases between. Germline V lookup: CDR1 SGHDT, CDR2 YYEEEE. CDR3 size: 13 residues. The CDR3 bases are TGTGCCAGCAGCTTGTCAGTGAACACTGAAGCTTTCTTT. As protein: CASSLSVNTEAFF.

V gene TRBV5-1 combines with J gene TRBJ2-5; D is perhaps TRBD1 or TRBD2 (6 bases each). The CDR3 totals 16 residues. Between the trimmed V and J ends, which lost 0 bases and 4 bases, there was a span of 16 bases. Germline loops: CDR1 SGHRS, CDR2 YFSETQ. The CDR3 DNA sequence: TGCGCCAGCAGCTTGGATCCCCAGAAGGGGGGAGAGACCCAGTACTTC. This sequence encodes CASSLDPQKGGETQYF.

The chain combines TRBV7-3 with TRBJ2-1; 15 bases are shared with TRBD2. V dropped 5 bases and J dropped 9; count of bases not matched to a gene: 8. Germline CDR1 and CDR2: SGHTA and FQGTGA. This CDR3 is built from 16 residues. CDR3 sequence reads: CASSPSGLAGGVEQFF. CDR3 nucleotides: TGTGCCAGCAGCCCTTCGGGACTAGCGGGGGGCGTTGAGCAGTTCTTC.

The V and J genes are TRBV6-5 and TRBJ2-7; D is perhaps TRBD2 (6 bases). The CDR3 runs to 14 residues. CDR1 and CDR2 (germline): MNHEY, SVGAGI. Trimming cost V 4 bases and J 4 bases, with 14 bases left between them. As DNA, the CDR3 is TGTGCCAGCAGTTTCTCGGGTGGAGGGTACGAGCAGTACTTC. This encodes CASSFSGGGYEQYF.

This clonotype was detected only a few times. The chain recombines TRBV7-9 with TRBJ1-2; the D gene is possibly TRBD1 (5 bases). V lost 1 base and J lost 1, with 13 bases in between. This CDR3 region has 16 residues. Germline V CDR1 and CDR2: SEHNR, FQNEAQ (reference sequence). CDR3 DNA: TGTGCCAGCAGCTTAGGGGCCCAGGGAGTTAACTATGGCTACACCTTC. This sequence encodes CASSLGAQGVNYGYTF.

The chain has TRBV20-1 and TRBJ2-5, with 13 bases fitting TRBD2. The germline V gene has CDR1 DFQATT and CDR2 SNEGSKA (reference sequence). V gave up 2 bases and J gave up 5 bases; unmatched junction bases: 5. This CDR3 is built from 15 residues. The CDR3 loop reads CSARSLAGGPETQYF. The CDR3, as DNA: TGCAGTGCTAGATCACTAGCGGGAGGGCCGGAGACCCAGTACTTC.

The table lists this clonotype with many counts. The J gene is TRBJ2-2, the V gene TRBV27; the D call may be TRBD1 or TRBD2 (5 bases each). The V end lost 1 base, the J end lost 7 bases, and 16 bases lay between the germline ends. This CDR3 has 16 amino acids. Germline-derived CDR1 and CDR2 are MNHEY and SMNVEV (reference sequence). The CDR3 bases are TGTGCCAGCAGTTTATACCCCGAGGGGACGCACGGGGAGCTGTTTTTT. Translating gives CASSLYPEGTHGELFF.

The CDR3 reads CASSLEVYNEQFF. The CDR3 DNA is TGCGCCAGCAGCTTAGAGGTTTACAATGAGCAGTTCTTC. The V and J genes are TRBV5-1 and TRBJ2-1; D gene uncertain. Germline V gives CDR1 SGHRS, CDR2 YFSETQ. The germline V and J ends were trimmed by 2 bases and 4 bases, with 7 bases remaining between them. CDR3 size: 13 residues.

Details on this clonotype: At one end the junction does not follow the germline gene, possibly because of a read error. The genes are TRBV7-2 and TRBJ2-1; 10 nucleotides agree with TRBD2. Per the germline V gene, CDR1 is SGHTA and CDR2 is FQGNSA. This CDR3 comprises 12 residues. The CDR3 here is CASSLDSGGNYF. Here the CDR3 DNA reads TGTGCCAGCAGCTTAGATAGCGGGGGGAATTACTTC.

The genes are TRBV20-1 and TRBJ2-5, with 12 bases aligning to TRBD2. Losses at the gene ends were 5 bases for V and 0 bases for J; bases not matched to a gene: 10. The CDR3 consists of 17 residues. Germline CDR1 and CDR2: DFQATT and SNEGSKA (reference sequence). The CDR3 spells CSAQTLAGGHNQETQYF. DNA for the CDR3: TGCAGTGCTCAAACACTAGCGGGGGGCCACAACCAAGAGACCCAGTACTTC.